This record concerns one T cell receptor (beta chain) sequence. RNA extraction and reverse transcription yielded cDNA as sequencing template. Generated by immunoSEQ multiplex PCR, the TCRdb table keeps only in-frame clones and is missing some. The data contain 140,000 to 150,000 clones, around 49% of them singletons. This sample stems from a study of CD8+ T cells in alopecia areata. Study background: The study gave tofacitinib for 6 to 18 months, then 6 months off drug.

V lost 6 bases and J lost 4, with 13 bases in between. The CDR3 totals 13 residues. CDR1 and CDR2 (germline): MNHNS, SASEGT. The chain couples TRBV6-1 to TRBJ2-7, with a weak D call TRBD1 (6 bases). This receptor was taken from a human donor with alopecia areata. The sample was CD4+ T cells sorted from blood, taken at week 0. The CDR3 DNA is TGTGCCAGCAGCCAAGTAGGGGGTTACGAGCAGTACTTC. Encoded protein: CASSQVGGYEQYF.